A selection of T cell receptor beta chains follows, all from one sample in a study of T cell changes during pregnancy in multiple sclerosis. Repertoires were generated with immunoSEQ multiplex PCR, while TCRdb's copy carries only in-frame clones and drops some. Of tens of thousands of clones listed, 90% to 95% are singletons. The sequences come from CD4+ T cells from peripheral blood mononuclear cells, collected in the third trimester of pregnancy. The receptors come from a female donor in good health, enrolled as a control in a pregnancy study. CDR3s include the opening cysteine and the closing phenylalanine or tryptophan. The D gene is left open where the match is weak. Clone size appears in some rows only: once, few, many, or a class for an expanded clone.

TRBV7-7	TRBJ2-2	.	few	TGTGCTAGCAGCTTAGTGGCGGGCGAGTTCACCGGGGAGCTGTTTTTT	CASSLVAGEFTGELFF
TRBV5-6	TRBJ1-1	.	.	TGTGCCAGCAGCTCGGGACTCCGTAATGCTGAAGCTTTCTTT	CASSSGLRNAEAFF
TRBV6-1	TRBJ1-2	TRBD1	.	TGTGCCAGCAGGGGCGGGACAGGGCATGTCTATGGCTACACCTTC	CASRGGTGHVYGYTF
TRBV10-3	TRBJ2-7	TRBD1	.	TGTGCCATCAGGGAGACAGGGGGCCACGAGCAGTACTTC	CAIRETGGHEQYF
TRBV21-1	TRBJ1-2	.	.	TGTGCCAGCAGCACCTACAGGGTCACCGATGGCTACACCTTC	CASSTYRVTDGYTF
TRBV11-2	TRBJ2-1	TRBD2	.	TGTGCCAGCAGCTTGCGGGGGGGCCGGGATGAGCAGTTCTTC	CASSLRGGRDEQFF
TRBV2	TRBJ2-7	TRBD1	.	TGTGCCAGCAGTCGACAGGGGCCCTACGAGCAGTACTTC	CASSRQGPYEQYF
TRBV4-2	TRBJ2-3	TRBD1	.	TGTGCCAGCAGCCAACACGACAGGGACCAGCCCACAGATACGCAGTATTTT	CASSQHDRDQPTDTQYF
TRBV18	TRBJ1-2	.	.	TGTGCCAGCTCACCACCGGGAGCAGGGGTCTATGGCTACACCTTC	CASSPPGAGVYGYTF
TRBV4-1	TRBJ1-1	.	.	TGCGCCAGCAGACTAGAGGGGCCAGGGGTAGGAACTGAAGCTTTCTTT	CASRLEGPGVGTEAFF
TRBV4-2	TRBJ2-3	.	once	TGTGCCAGCAGCCGCTGGCTTGCAGATACGCAGTATTTT	CASSRWLADTQYF
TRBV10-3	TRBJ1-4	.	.	TGTGCCATCAGTGACACGACAACAACTAATGAAAAACTGTTTTTT	CAISDTTTTNEKLFF
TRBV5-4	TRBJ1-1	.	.	TGTGCCAGCAGCTTGGCAGGGTCTGCTGAAGCTTTCTTT	CASSLAGSAEAFF
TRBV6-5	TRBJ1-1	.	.	TGTGCCAGCAGTTATGACAGGAGGAACACTGAAGCTTTCTTT	CASSYDRRNTEAFF
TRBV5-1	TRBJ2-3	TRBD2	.	TGCGCCAGCAGCTTGGAGCGGGGGGGCCGGGATACGCAGTATTTT	CASSLERGGRDTQYF
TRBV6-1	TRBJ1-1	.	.	TGTGCCAGCAGTGAAGAAGGGAGCACTGAAGCTTTCTTT	CASSEEGSTEAFF
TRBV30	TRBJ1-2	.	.	TGTGCCTGGAGTGTACAACTAGAGGGCTACACCTTC	CAWSVQLEGYTF
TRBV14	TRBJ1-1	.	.	TGTGCCAGCAGCCCACAGGGTATGAACACTGAAGCTTTCTTT	CASSPQGMNTEAFF
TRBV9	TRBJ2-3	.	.	TGTGCCAGCAGCCCCGTAGGTGGGGCAGGGGGGACAGATACGCAGTATTTT	CASSPVGGAGGTDTQYF
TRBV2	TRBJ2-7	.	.	TGTGCCAGCTTAAGTGGAGGGACCTACGAGCAGTACTTC	CASLSGGTYEQYF
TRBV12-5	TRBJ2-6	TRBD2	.	TGTGCTAGTGGTTTGGCCGGGGGGTCTGGGGCCAACGTCCTGACTTTC	CASGLAGGSGANVLTF
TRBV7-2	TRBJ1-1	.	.	TGTGCCAGCAGATTTGCGGCGCCGAACACTGAAGCTTTCTTT	CASRFAAPNTEAFF
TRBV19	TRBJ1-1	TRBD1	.	TGTGCCAGTAGTACTCAGACAGGGGTCGGTGAAGCTTTCTTT	CASSTQTGVGEAFF
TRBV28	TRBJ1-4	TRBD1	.	TGTGCCAGCAGTCTCGCGGGACAGAGAGGGTCTGAAAAACTGTTTTTT	CASSLAGQRGSEKLFF
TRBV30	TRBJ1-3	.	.	TGTGCCTGGTATTTAGACTCTGGAAACACCATATATTTT	CAWYLDSGNTIYF
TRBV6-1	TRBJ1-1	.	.	TGTGCCAGCAGTGAGTTAGCCCCCCCTGAAGCTTTCTTT	CASSELAPPEAFF
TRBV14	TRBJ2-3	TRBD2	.	TGTGCCAGCAGCCAAAGAAGACTAGCGGGGGGCACAGATACGCAGTATTTT	CASSQRRLAGGTDTQYF
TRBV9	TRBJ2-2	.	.	TGTGCCAGCAGCGTATGGGATGGGGAGTTTACCGGGGAGCTGTTTTTT	CASSVWDGEFTGELFF
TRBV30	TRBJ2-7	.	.	TGTGCCTGGAGTAGGACAGCCCCCTACGAGCAGTACTTC	CAWSRTAPYEQYF
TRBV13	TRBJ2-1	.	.	TGTGCCAGCAGCTTAGCGAACGTCCTAGTCGATGAGCAGTTCTTC	CASSLANVLVDEQFF
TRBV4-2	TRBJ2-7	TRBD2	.	TGTGCCAGCAGCCGCGGGGGGGACTCCTACGAGCAGTACTTC	CASSRGGDSYEQYF
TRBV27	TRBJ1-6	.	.	TGTGCCAGCAGTTTATCCTCCAGGGTCCTCTCACCCCTCCACTTT	CASSLSSRVLSPLHF
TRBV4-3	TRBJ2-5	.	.	TGCGCCAGCAGCCAAGATCTTAGGGGGACCCAGTACTTC	CASSQDLRGTQYF
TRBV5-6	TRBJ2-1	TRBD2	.	TGTGCCAGCAGCTTGGGACTAGCGGGGCCCATGGGGCAGTTCTTC	CASSLGLAGPMGQFF
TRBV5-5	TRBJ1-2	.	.	TGTGCCAGCAGCTTGGCCGGGAACTATGGCTACACCTTC	CASSLAGNYGYTF
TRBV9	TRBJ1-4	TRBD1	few	TGTGCCAGCAGCGGGGACAGGGAGGGGGAAAAACTGTTTTTT	CASSGDREGEKLFF
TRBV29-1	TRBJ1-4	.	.	TGCAGCGTTGGGGTCGGGGGGGTTAATGAAAAACTGTTTTTT	CSVGVGGVNEKLFF
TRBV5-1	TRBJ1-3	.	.	TGCGCCAGCAGCTTACACCCGACAGGCTCTGGAAACACCATATATTTT	CASSLHPTGSGNTIYF
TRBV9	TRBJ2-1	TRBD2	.	TGTGCCAGCAGCGTAGGGATTAGCGGGGGTTCCTCCTACAATGAGCAGTTCTTC	CASSVGISGGSSYNEQFF
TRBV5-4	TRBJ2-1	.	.	TGTGCCAGCAGCTTGGGCGGGGGCTCGTTGTACAATGAGCAGTTCTTC	CASSLGGGSLYNEQFF
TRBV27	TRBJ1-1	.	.	TGTGCCAGCAGTTTCCCAGGGAAGAACACTGAAGCTTTCTTT	CASSFPGKNTEAFF
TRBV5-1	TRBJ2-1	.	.	TGCGCCAGCAGCTTGGTCGGCGGGGTAAATGAGCAGTTCTTC	CASSLVGGVNEQFF
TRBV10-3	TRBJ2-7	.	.	TGTGCCATCAGTAATGGGGGGTTGAGCTCCTACGAGCAGTACTTC	CAISNGGLSSYEQYF
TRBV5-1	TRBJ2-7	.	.	TGCGCCAGCAGCTTGGGTGGGGGGGGGCTCACCTACGAGCAGTACTTC	CASSLGGGGLTYEQYF
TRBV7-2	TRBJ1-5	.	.	TGTGCCAGCAGCTTCGGGGTAACGGAGCCCCAGCATTTT	CASSFGVTEPQHF
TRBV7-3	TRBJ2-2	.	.	TGTGCCAGCAGCCCCACTACTACGAACACCGGGGAGCTGTTTTTT	CASSPTTTNTGELFF
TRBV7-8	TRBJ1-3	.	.	TGTGCCAGCAGCTCGGACAGCCACTCTGGAAACACCATATATTTT	CASSSDSHSGNTIYF
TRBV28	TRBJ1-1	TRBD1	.	TGTGCCAGCAGAGATAATTATCGGGACAGGGGGCGGGGGAACACTGAAGCTTTCTTT	CASRDNYRDRGRGNTEAFF
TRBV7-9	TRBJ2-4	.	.	TGTGCCAGCAGCACACCCCTGTTCGGAGCTCTCTGGGCCAAAAACATTCAGTACTTC	CASSTPLFGALWAKNIQYF
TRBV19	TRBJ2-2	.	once	TGTGCCAGTAGTATGGGTGGAGGGGTGAACACCGGGGAGCTGTTTTTT	CASSMGGGVNTGELFF
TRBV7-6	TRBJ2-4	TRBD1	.	TGTGCCAGCAGCCAGGGGGTGGAAAACATTCAGTACTTC	CASSQGVENIQYF
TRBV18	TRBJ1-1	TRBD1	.	TGTGCCAGCTCACCCCCGGGACAGATGAACACTGAAGCTTTCTTT	CASSPPGQMNTEAFF
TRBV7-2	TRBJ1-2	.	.	TGTGCCAGCAGCTTAGCGCGGGATAACTATGGCTACACCTTC	CASSLARDNYGYTF
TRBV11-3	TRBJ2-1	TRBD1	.	TGTGCCAGCAGCTTTGGGACAGTCTACAATGAGCAGTTCTTC	CASSFGTVYNEQFF
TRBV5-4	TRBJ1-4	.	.	TGTGCCAGCAGCTCGGCGGGGGCAACTAATGAAAAACTGTTTTTT	CASSSAGATNEKLFF
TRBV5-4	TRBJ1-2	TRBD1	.	TGTGCCAGCAGCCCATCATCCGGGACAGGGGGGAACTATGGCTACACCTTC	CASSPSSGTGGNYGYTF
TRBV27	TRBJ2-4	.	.	TGTGCCAGCAAATCGCAGGGGAATTGGAACATTCAGTACTTC	CASKSQGNWNIQYF
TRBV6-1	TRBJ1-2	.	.	TGTGCCAGCAGTGAAGCGCAGGTCGGCTATGGCTACACCTTC	CASSEAQVGYGYTF
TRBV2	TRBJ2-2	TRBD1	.	TGTGCCAGCAGTGTCGGGACAGCTAACACCGGGGAGCTGTTTTTT	CASSVGTANTGELFF